Sequencing of this T cell receptor (beta chain) was carried out in a study of cytotoxic CD8 clonotypes in ibrutinib-treated CLL (dated by TCRdb to 2020 to 2023). About the study as a whole: The cohort included some 14 treatment-naive and about a dozen relapsed/refractory patients; some 18 were IGHV unmutated. Response samples were taken after a median of approximately 13 months on treatment, ranging from about 6 to 40 months. All remission and progressive disease samples were collected while patients were still receiving ibrutinib. Cryopreserved peripheral blood mononuclear cells were collected before treatment, at response, and at either disease progression or sustained remission. An average of about 250,000 productive templates and tens of thousands of productive rearrangements was obtained per sample. Responses were partial in roughly 24 patients and complete in 2; after median about 63 months follow-up, about 14 stayed in remission and about twelve progressed. Of the approximately 91 people in the trial, approximately 28 had longitudinal samples available. Overall study outcomes, separate from this receptor: Public clonotypes were rare and either contracted or stayed stable during treatment, and the rise in clonality at ibrutinib response reflected the expansion of private clonotypes. Lymph node repertoires were not examined, and the timing of sampling was not matched between patients in sustained remission and those whose disease progressed. An increase in clonality was observed at ibrutinib response, with clonality remaining stable during sustained remission and falling back toward baseline at progression. At baseline, clonality was higher than in age-matched healthy donors and showed a strong correlation with circulating CD8+ T-cell counts.

A MiSeq instrument was used for deep resolution sequencing, which targeted depths ranging from 1 in 1 million up to 1 in 200,000 T cells, with coverage averaging 10x for each clonotype. The immunoSEQ hsTCRB Kit was used to generate the TCR beta libraries. The study's processing was this. ImmunoSEQ Data Assistant and ImmunoSEQ Analyzer were used for data analysis, and V, D and J genes were assigned according to IMGT definitions. Clonality, which ranges from 0 to 1, was calculated as one minus the normalized Shannon entropy of productive rearrangement frequencies. Only overrepresented clonotypes making up at least 0.05% of each patient's repertoire were included in the public clonotype analysis. Repertoires from around 13 age-matched healthy donors in immuneACCESS were used as clonality controls. Sourced from immuneACCESS, this table was stored by TCRdb with only in-frame sequences that have V and J called. A share of the clones is absent; for the studies checked, an unresolved V gene accounts for under half, and the remainder has no known explanation. V and J calls and clone size are copied from that table; D and trimming were computed from the DNA. Within this sample are nearly 300,000 clones, with roughly four fifths of them counted one time only. The ten most abundant clones make up roughly 5.7% of the sample.

As for this clone: No cognate antigen has been identified for it. No much larger clonotype is one base removed from it; base qualities were not supplied.

Per the publication, the time point label means: progressive disease on ibrutinib. For TCR beta library preparation, about 2.1 micrograms of genomic DNA were extracted from the cryopreserved PBMCs. High-throughput TCR beta sequencing was performed on longitudinal blood samples from CLL patients receiving ibrutinib monotherapy. The patients took part in an open-label, single-center phase 2 trial of ibrutinib monotherapy. This sequence originates from a human donor with chronic lymphocytic leukemia. The specimen comprised PBMCs, sampled at disease progression, from a patient treated with ibrutinib.

The CDR3 loop reads CASSRTGGEEKLFF. The bases read TGTGCCAGCAGCCGGACAGGGGGTGAAGAAAAACTGTTTTTT. The rearranged chain carries TRBV14 and TRBJ1-4; a stretch of 10 junction bases matches TRBD1. Taken from the germline V gene, the CDR1 and CDR2 loops are SGHDN and FVKESK. The CDR3 numbers 14 residues from cysteine through phenylalanine. The DNA shown is the 42-base CDR3, in frame from base 1. Here V drops 4 bases and J drops 8 bases, and the junction holds 4 bases not matched to any gene.